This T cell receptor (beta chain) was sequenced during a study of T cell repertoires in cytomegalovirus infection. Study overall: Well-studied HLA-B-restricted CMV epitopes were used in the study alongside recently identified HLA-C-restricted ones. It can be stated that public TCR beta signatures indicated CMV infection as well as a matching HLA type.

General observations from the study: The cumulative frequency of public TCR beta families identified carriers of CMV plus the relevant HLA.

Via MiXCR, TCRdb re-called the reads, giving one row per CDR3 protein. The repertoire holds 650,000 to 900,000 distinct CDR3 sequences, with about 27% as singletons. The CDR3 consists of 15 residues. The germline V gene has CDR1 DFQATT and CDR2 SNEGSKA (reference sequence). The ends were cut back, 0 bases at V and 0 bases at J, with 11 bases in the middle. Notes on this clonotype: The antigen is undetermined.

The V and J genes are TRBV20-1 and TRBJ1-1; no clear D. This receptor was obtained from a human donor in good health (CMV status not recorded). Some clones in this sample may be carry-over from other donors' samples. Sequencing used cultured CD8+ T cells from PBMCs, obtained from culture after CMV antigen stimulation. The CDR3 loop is CSARDGSEMNTEAFF. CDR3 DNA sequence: TGCAGTGCTAGAGATGGGTCAGAGATGAACACTGAAGCTTTCTTT.